A selection of T cell receptor beta chains follows, all from one sample in a study of shared clonotypes between healthy human individuals. The assay was immunoSEQ multiplex PCR, and TCRdb's table has in-frame clones only and misses some. The table includes more than 850,000 clones, approximately 78% detected once. The sequenced sample was memory CD4+ T cells from PBMCs. Source of these receptors: a man between 18 and 35 years old in good health. Some clones in this sample may be carry-over from other donors' samples. Both conserved end residues are part of each CDR3. Fields, in order: clone size, D gene, J gene, V gene, CDR3 DNA, CDR3 protein. The D gene is left open where the match is weak. Clone size is stated in some rows and not others, as once, few, many or a class when expanded.

size: few
D: TRBD1
J: TRBJ2-7
V: TRBV10-3
DNA: TGTGCCATCAGTGAGACTTCTATACTGGGACAGAGCTACGAGCAGTACTTC
CDR3: CAISETSILGQSYEQYF

size: NA
D: NA
J: TRBJ1-4
V: TRBV28
DNA: TGTGCCAGCAGTCTAAGTAATGAAAAACTGTTTTTT
CDR3: CASSLSNEKLFF

size: NA
D: NA
J: TRBJ2-1
V: TRBV28
DNA: TGTGCCATCCACAGTGCGGGCTTATACAATGAGCAGTTCTTC
CDR3: CAIHSAGLYNEQFF

size: NA
D: NA
J: TRBJ2-5
V: TRBV2
DNA: TGTGCCAGCAGTTCCCCTGTGGTGACCCAGTACTTC
CDR3: CASSSPVVTQYF

size: NA
D: TRBD1
J: TRBJ1-5
V: TRBV7-2
DNA: TGTGCCAGCAGCCTCACAGGGGGTACACATCAGCCCCAGCATTTT
CDR3: CASSLTGGTHQPQHF

size: few
D: NA
J: TRBJ1-2
V: TRBV19
DNA: TGTGCCAGTAGTACTCGAGACAGATCTACTAACTATGGCTACACCTTC
CDR3: CASSTRDRSTNYGYTF

size: NA
D: NA
J: TRBJ2-7
V: TRBV6-5
DNA: TGTGCCAGCAGTTACTTGCGGGGCCGGGGCTACGAGCAGTACTTC
CDR3: CASSYLRGRGYEQYF

size: NA
D: NA
J: TRBJ2-1
V: TRBV5-1
DNA: TGCGCCAGCAGTAGGGCTGGGGAGCAGTTCTTC
CDR3: CASSRAGEQFF

size: NA
D: NA
J: TRBJ1-2
V: TRBV28
DNA: TGTGCCAGCAGTTCCTACAGGAGTCTCTATGGCTACACCTTC
CDR3: CASSSYRSLYGYTF

size: few
D: NA
J: TRBJ1-4
V: TRBV6-6
DNA: TGTGCCAGCAATCGGCCGGATGAAAAACTGTTTTTT
CDR3: CASNRPDEKLFF

size: NA
D: NA
J: TRBJ2-1
V: TRBV4-1
DNA: TGCGCCAGCAGCCAAGAAGGATTTCCTGAGCAGTTCTTC
CDR3: CASSQEGFPEQFF

size: NA
D: NA
J: TRBJ1-3
V: TRBV7-3
DNA: TGTGCCAGCAGTACAGGGCTTGGAAACACCATATATTTT
CDR3: CASSTGLGNTIYF

size: NA
D: NA
J: TRBJ2-3
V: TRBV27
DNA: TGTGCCAGCAGTCTCACAAGGACCACAGATACGCAGTATTTT
CDR3: CASSLTRTTDTQYF

size: few
D: NA
J: TRBJ2-1
V: TRBV28
DNA: TGTGCCAGCAGTTTGGTTAGCACTGAGCAGTTCTTC
CDR3: CASSLVSTEQFF

size: NA
D: NA
J: TRBJ2-7
V: TRBV5-4
DNA: TGTACCAGCAGCTTGCCCGGGGTTGGCTACGAGCAGTACTTC
CDR3: CTSSLPGVGYEQYF

size: NA
D: NA
J: TRBJ1-4
V: TRBV18
DNA: TGTGCCAGCTCACCCGACAGACCTAATGAAAAACTGTTTTTT
CDR3: CASSPDRPNEKLFF

size: NA
D: NA
J: TRBJ2-2
V: TRBV9
DNA: TGTGCCAGCAGCGTAGGGCGGACTACCAACACCGGGGAGCTGTTTTTT
CDR3: CASSVGRTTNTGELFF

size: NA
D: NA
J: TRBJ1-1
V: TRBV5-1
DNA: TGCGCCAGCAGCTTCGCAGGGGTCACTGAAGCTTTCTTT
CDR3: CASSFAGVTEAFF

size: NA
D: NA
J: TRBJ2-5
V: TRBV15
DNA: TGTGCCACCAGCAGATCGGTCGGACAGCAAGAGACCCAGTACTTC
CDR3: CATSRSVGQQETQYF

size: NA
D: TRBD1
J: TRBJ2-7
V: TRBV11-3
DNA: TGTGCCAGCAGCTCCGGACAGGGGAGGACCTACGAGCAGTACTTC
CDR3: CASSSGQGRTYEQYF

size: NA
D: NA
J: TRBJ2-3
V: TRBV28
DNA: TGTGCCAGCTCACTGACCACAGATACGCAGTATTTT
CDR3: CASSLTTDTQYF

size: NA
D: TRBD2
J: TRBJ2-7
V: TRBV18
DNA: TGTGCCAGCTCACCAGGACTAGCGGGAGTTAACGAGCAGTACTTC
CDR3: CASSPGLAGVNEQYF

size: NA
D: NA
J: TRBJ2-7
V: TRBV7-6
DNA: TGTGCCAGCAGCCCCCACTCGTTC
CDR3: CASSPHSF

size: NA
D: NA
J: TRBJ2-3
V: TRBV7-2
DNA: TGTGCCAGCAGCTTAGTGGGTGCAGGGATTAGCACAGATACGCAGTATTTT
CDR3: CASSLVGAGISTDTQYF

size: NA
D: NA
J: TRBJ2-2
V: TRBV5-1
DNA: TGCGCCAGCAGCTTGGAAACAGATGATTCCGGGGAGCTGTTTTTT
CDR3: CASSLETDDSGELFF

size: NA
D: TRBD2
J: TRBJ2-1
V: TRBV19
DNA: TGTGCCAGTACCATAGCGGGATATGAGGACAATGAGCAGTTCTTC
CDR3: CASTIAGYEDNEQFF

size: few
D: NA
J: TRBJ2-5
V: TRBV7-8
DNA: TGTGCCAGCAGCTCGCGGCGGGTGGGGGTAGAGACCCAGTACTTC
CDR3: CASSSRRVGVETQYF

size: many
D: NA
J: TRBJ2-6
V: TRBV2
DNA: TGTGCCAGCACCCCAGAATCTGGGGCCAACGTCCTGACTTTC
CDR3: CASTPESGANVLTF

size: NA
D: NA
J: TRBJ2-1
V: TRBV6-1
DNA: TGTGCCAGCAGTGTACGTGAGGACTCCTTCCGGGAGCAGTTCTTC
CDR3: CASSVREDSFREQFF

size: NA
D: TRBD1
J: TRBJ1-2
V: TRBV6-6
DNA: TGTGCCAGCACCCCAGCGACAGGGAACTATGGCTACACCTTC
CDR3: CASTPATGNYGYTF

size: NA
D: NA
J: TRBJ2-5
V: TRBV7-3
DNA: TGTGCCAGCAGCCCCACCTACGCCCAAGAGACCCAGTACTTC
CDR3: CASSPTYAQETQYF

size: few
D: TRBD1
J: TRBJ1-4
V: TRBV18
DNA: TGTGCCAGCTCACCACTGGACAGGGGTGGAGGTGTGGAAAAACTGTTTTTT
CDR3: CASSPLDRGGGVEKLFF

size: NA
D: NA
J: TRBJ1-1
V: TRBV5-4
DNA: TGTGCCAGCCGAACGGAACCCTCGAACACTGAAGCTTTCTTT
CDR3: CASRTEPSNTEAFF

size: NA
D: NA
J: TRBJ2-3
V: TRBV5-6
DNA: TGTGCCAGCAGCGTCTCAGGGCCCCTCACAGATACGCAGTATTTT
CDR3: CASSVSGPLTDTQYF

size: once
D: TRBD1
J: TRBJ1-1
V: TRBV5-1
DNA: TGCGCCAGCAGCTTGAATTCCGACAGGGTGGCTGAAGCTTTCTTT
CDR3: CASSLNSDRVAEAFF

size: NA
D: NA
J: TRBJ2-3
V: TRBV7-2
DNA: TGTGCCAGCAGCTGGTGGGCAGATACGCAGTATTTT
CDR3: CASSWWADTQYF

size: once
D: NA
J: TRBJ2-2
V: TRBV7-3
DNA: TGTGCCAGCAGCGCGACGGGGGAGCTGTTTTTT
CDR3: CASSATGELFF

size: many
D: NA
J: TRBJ1-2
V: TRBV28
DNA: TGTGCCAGCAGTCCCCTGGCCCTCGCGGGGCCATATGGCTACACCTTC
CDR3: CASSPLALAGPYGYTF

size: NA
D: NA
J: TRBJ2-5
V: TRBV7-2
DNA: TGTGCCAGCAGCCGATCGGGGGAGAAAGAGACCCAGTACTTC
CDR3: CASSRSGEKETQYF

size: NA
D: TRBD1
J: TRBJ2-3
V: TRBV28
DNA: TGTGCCAGCAGCACTTTGACAGGGAGTGTCACAGATACGCAGTATTTT
CDR3: CASSTLTGSVTDTQYF

size: many
D: NA
J: TRBJ1-1
V: TRBV10-1
DNA: TGCGCCAGCAGTGAGACAGTGATGGCTGAAGCTTTCTTT
CDR3: CASSETVMAEAFF

size: NA
D: TRBD2
J: TRBJ2-7
V: TRBV4-1
DNA: TGCGCCAGCAGCCAAGCCCCCCTAGCGGGCTACGAGCAGTACTTC
CDR3: CASSQAPLAGYEQYF

size: few
D: NA
J: TRBJ1-1
V: TRBV14
DNA: TGTGCCAGTGAACGTTACAGGGCCGACACTGAAGCTTTCTTT
CDR3: CASERYRADTEAFF

size: NA
D: TRBD1
J: TRBJ1-3
V: TRBV19
DNA: TGTGCCAGTGAGGACAGGGCCTACTCTGGAAACACCATATATTTT
CDR3: CASEDRAYSGNTIYF

size: NA
D: NA
J: TRBJ2-7
V: TRBV7-2
DNA: TGTGCCAGCAGCTCCCGTCCGGTGAGAGGGGGATACGAGCAGTACTTC
CDR3: CASSSRPVRGGYEQYF

size: few
D: NA
J: TRBJ2-1
V: TRBV7-2
DNA: TGTGCCAGCAGCTTCAAGATACAGTTCTTC
CDR3: CASSFKIQFF

size: NA
D: TRBD1
J: TRBJ1-1
V: TRBV10-3
DNA: TGTGCCATCAGTGAAACCGGGACAGGGGAGAACACTGAAGCTTTCTTT
CDR3: CAISETGTGENTEAFF

size: NA
D: NA
J: TRBJ1-4
V: TRBV5-4
DNA: TGTGCCAGCAGCCGCTCGGGCGGGGCTAATGAAAAACTGTTTTTT
CDR3: CASSRSGGANEKLFF

size: few
D: NA
J: TRBJ2-3
V: TRBV7-3
DNA: TGTGCCAGCAGCTTAGATTCAGGGACAGATACGCAGTATTTT
CDR3: CASSLDSGTDTQYF

size: NA
D: NA
J: TRBJ2-1
V: TRBV18
DNA: TGTGCCAGCTCCCCACGTTTCGGGGGAGCCGACAATGAGCAGTTCTTC
CDR3: CASSPRFGGADNEQFF

size: NA
D: NA
J: TRBJ1-1
V: TRBV18
DNA: TGTGCCAGCTCACCTGTCAGGGTGACTGAAGCTTTCTTT
CDR3: CASSPVRVTEAFF

size: few
D: NA
J: TRBJ2-2
V: TRBV14
DNA: TGTGCCAGCAGCCTACAGCCAAACACCGGGGAGCTGTTTTTT
CDR3: CASSLQPNTGELFF